A selection of T cell receptor beta chains follows, all from one sample in a study of human T cells and chemical hapten exposure. Each CDR3 protein gets one entry after TCRdb re-called the RACE reads with MiXCR. The repertoire holds 280,000 or so distinct CDR3 sequences, with approximately 8% as singletons. The specimen comprised whole blood, sampled in connection with sensitization to the hapten diphenylcyclopropenone (DPC). These receptors originate from a man between 18 and 35 years old with alopecia areata. Some clones in this sample may be carry-over from other donors' samples. Each CDR3 is given with its conserved first and last residue. D genes are given only for firm matches. Rows give clone size only sometimes, using once, few, many, or a class for an expanded clone.

CDR3 DNA	CDR3 protein	clone size	J gene	V gene	D gene
TGTGCCAGCAGCTTAACTAGAAGTGCAGAGACCCAGTACTTC	CASSLTRSAETQYF	-	TRBJ2-5	TRBV12-3/TRBV12-4	-
TGTGCCAGCAGCCTAACGGTTGGGACCGGGGAGCTGTTTTTT	CASSLTVGTGELFF	-	TRBJ2-2	TRBV11-2	-
TGTGCCAGCAGTTACCAGGCAGGGCTCACTGAAGCTTTCTTT	CASSYQAGLTEAFF	-	TRBJ1-1	TRBV6-2/TRBV6-3	-
TGTGCCAGCAGCGGGACTTTTAGCACAGATACGCAGTATTTT	CASSGTFSTDTQYF	-	TRBJ2-3	TRBV6-5	-
TGCGCCAGCAGCTTGGATGGGGGCGCTTTGACTGAAGCTTTCTTT	CASSLDGGALTEAFF	-	TRBJ1-1	TRBV5-1	-
TGCAGCGCCGGACAGGGACAAGGGCAGCCCCAGCATTTT	CSAGQGQGQPQHF	-	TRBJ1-5	TRBV29-1	TRBD1
TGTGCCAGCAATGTGGAAGGGTTCGAGCAGTACTTC	CASNVEGFEQYF	many	TRBJ2-7	TRBV6-6	-
TGTGCCAGCAGCACCCTGTCGGGTCCTGGCGAGCAGTACTTC	CASSTLSGPGEQYF	-	TRBJ2-7	TRBV11-2	-
TGCGCCAGCAGCCAAGTGGGACCAAACACTGAAGCTTTCTTT	CASSQVGPNTEAFF	-	TRBJ1-1	TRBV4-3	-
TGTGCCAGCAGCCGCGCTACAGGGGATGGCTACACCTTC	CASSRATGDGYTF	-	TRBJ1-2	TRBV7-2	TRBD1
TGTGCCAGCCTCCACGGACTGAGTAGCAATCAGCCCCAGCATTTT	CASLHGLSSNQPQHF	few	TRBJ1-5	TRBV12-3/TRBV12-4	-
TGCGCCAGCAGCCTAGGTCCGGGACAGGGGACCTACGAGCAGTACTTC	CASSLGPGQGTYEQYF	few	TRBJ2-7	TRBV4-1	TRBD1
TGCAGTGCTAGAAAATCCCCCGCAGGGGGATATAATTCACCCCTCCACTTT	CSARKSPAGGYNSPLHF	few	TRBJ1-6	TRBV20-1	TRBD1
TGTGCCATCAGTGGGACAGGGCAGCTCTATGGCTACACCTTC	CAISGTGQLYGYTF	few	TRBJ1-2	TRBV10-3	TRBD1
TGTGCCAGCAGCCCGGGACAGGCCACCTACGAGCAGTACTTC	CASSPGQATYEQYF	-	TRBJ2-7	TRBV7-9	TRBD1
TGCGCCAGCAGCCAAGTCCGGGGAGTAGTAGATCAAGCCAAAAACATTCAGTACTTC	CASSQVRGVVDQAKNIQYF	many	TRBJ2-4	TRBV4-3	-
TGTGCCAGCAGCTGGGGGGGTGATGGTGAGCAGTTCTTC	CASSWGGDGEQFF	-	TRBJ2-1	TRBV27	TRBD2
TGTGCCAGCAGAGGGCAGCGAGTCTCCTACAATGAGCAGTTCTTC	CASRGQRVSYNEQFF	few	TRBJ2-1	TRBV4-2	-
TGCAGTGCTAAAGGGACAGGAGGGACCACTGAAGCTTTCTTT	CSAKGTGGTTEAFF	many	TRBJ1-1	TRBV20-1	TRBD1
TGTGCCAGCAGTACGGGACAAGGCTATGGCTACACCTTC	CASSTGQGYGYTF	many	TRBJ1-2	TRBV12-3/TRBV12-4	-
TGTGCCAGCAGCTTTGTTAGTCTCCAAAACATTCAGTACTTC	CASSFVSLQNIQYF	-	TRBJ2-4	TRBV7-9	-
TGTGCCAGCAGTGTGAACAGGGAGTCCACTGAAGCTTTCTTT	CASSVNRESTEAFF	-	TRBJ1-1	TRBV2	-
TGCAGTGCTAGAGTGCCTAGCATGGGTGAGCAGTTCTTC	CSARVPSMGEQFF	few	TRBJ2-1	TRBV20-1	-
TGTGCCAGCAGTTTAGTAGGGGGAATGGCTGAAGCTTTCTTT	CASSLVGGMAEAFF	-	TRBJ1-1	TRBV27	-
TGTGCCAGCAGTTTAGACCGGGACAGGCCCTCTTATGAGCAGTTCTTC	CASSLDRDRPSYEQFF	many	TRBJ2-1	TRBV12-3/TRBV12-4	TRBD1
TGCGCCAGCAGCCAAGATCGGACTAGCGGCGACCCTGCGGATACGCAGTATTTT	CASSQDRTSGDPADTQYF	-	TRBJ2-3	TRBV4-3	TRBD2
TGCAGCGTTGAAGATCGGGGACAGGGGAGAGGCTACACCTTC	CSVEDRGQGRGYTF	many	TRBJ1-2	TRBV29-1	TRBD1
TGCAGCGTTGAACAGGGGGCCGATACGCTGTATTTT	CSVEQGADTLYF	-	TRBJ2-3	TRBV29-1	TRBD1
TGTGCCAGCAGCTTAGGAGGGCAGCACAATGAGCAGTTCTTC	CASSLGGQHNEQFF	-	TRBJ2-1	TRBV7-2	-
TGCAGTGCTAGTTTTTGGCAGGAGCTGCAACAAGCTTTCTTT	CSASFWQELQQAFF	many	TRBJ1-1	TRBV20-1	-
TGTGCCAGTAGTAAGGACAGATCATTCAATCAGCCCCAGCATTTT	CASSKDRSFNQPQHF	few	TRBJ1-5	TRBV19	-
TGTGCCAGCAGTTTGTCTCCTGACAGGGGCAATCAGCCCCAGCATTTT	CASSLSPDRGNQPQHF	many	TRBJ1-5	TRBV28	TRBD1
TGTGCCAGCAGTTTTATCGGCACGGATACGCAGTATTTT	CASSFIGTDTQYF	-	TRBJ2-3	TRBV27	-
TGTGCCAGCAGTTTAGACCATAAAGGGACCCAGTACTTC	CASSLDHKGTQYF	few	TRBJ2-5	TRBV27	-
TGTGCCACCAGCAGAGTCGGGATAGCGGGGCAAGTGACAGATACGCAGTATTTT	CATSRVGIAGQVTDTQYF	few	TRBJ2-3	TRBV15	TRBD2
TGTGCCAGCAGTTACCCAGGGACGGCAGGACGCGAGAATCAGCCCCAGCATTTT	CASSYPGTAGRENQPQHF	-	TRBJ1-5	TRBV6-2/TRBV6-3	-
TGTGCCAGCAACCAAGTGCCGGGGGCTGACGAAAAACTGTTTTTT	CASNQVPGADEKLFF	few	TRBJ1-4	TRBV2	-
TGTGCCAGCAGTGACGAGTTAACCGGGGCCAACGTCCTGACTTTC	CASSDELTGANVLTF	few	TRBJ2-6	TRBV12-3/TRBV12-4	-
TGTGCCAGCTCCCCCGGGGGGGGGCCGACAGATACGCAGTATTTT	CASSPGGGPTDTQYF	few	TRBJ2-3	TRBV7-9	TRBD2
TGCGCCAGCAGCTTGGTGGCAGCCGATGAAAAACTGTTTTTT	CASSLVAADEKLFF	-	TRBJ1-4	TRBV5-1	-
TGTGCCACCAGTGATAAAGGATACGGGACTAATGAAAAACTGTTTTTT	CATSDKGYGTNEKLFF	few	TRBJ1-4	TRBV24-1	-
TGTGCCAGCAGAAAAGGGACAGGGGCGGCGGAGACCCAGTACTTC	CASRKGTGAAETQYF	many	TRBJ2-5	TRBV11-1	TRBD1
TGCAGTGCTAGAGAGCGGACAGGGCGAGATAATTCACCCCTCCACTTT	CSARERTGRDNSPLHF	few	TRBJ1-6	TRBV20-1	TRBD1
TGCGCCAGCAGCCAGTCTCTTCGGACAGGCACGAACACTGAAGCTTTCTTT	CASSQSLRTGTNTEAFF	many	TRBJ1-1	TRBV4-3	TRBD1
TGTGCCAGCAGCTTAGTCGGCAGGGTTGATGGCTACACCTTC	CASSLVGRVDGYTF	-	TRBJ1-2	TRBV7-2	-
TGTGCCAGCAGACCAGCCCTCTCTGGAAACACCATATATTTT	CASRPALSGNTIYF	many	TRBJ1-3	TRBV7-2	-
TGTGCCACCAGCACCCAGGGTGGCACAGATACGCAGTATTTT	CATSTQGGTDTQYF	-	TRBJ2-3	TRBV15	-
TGCAGTGCTGTACAGGGGGCGCGGGAAAAACTGTTTTTT	CSAVQGAREKLFF	-	TRBJ1-4	TRBV20-1	TRBD1